The 5 T cell receptor beta chains below come from one sample, sequenced in a study of T cell responses to AZD1222 COVID-19 vaccine. Sequencing was performed with immunoSEQ multiplex PCR; in TCRdb, only in-frame clones are kept and a portion is missing. Among about 160,000 clones listed, approximately 90% were seen once. Material: peripheral blood, obtained on day 0 of AZD1222 vaccination. Every receptor here comes from an adult in good health.

J is TRBJ1-4 and V is TRBV6-5; no definite D call. V lost 2 bases, J lost 7 bases, and 8 bases lay in between. The length of the CDR3 is 13 residues. Per germline, CDR1 MNHEY and CDR2 SVGAGI. The DNA of the CDR3 is TGTGCCAGCAGTTACGTTATTGCTGAAAAACTGTTTTTT. It specifies CASSYVIAEKLFF.

The genes are TRBV7-9 and TRBJ1-1; the D is unclear. The CDR3 extends over 14 amino acids. Between the trimmed V and J ends, which lost 2 bases and 0 bases, there was a span of 7 bases. Looked up from germline, CDR1 is SEHNR and CDR2 is FQNEAQ (reference sequence). The CDR3 bases are TGTGCCAGCAGCTTAAACACCATGAACACTGAAGCTTTCTTT. The encoded protein is CASSLNTMNTEAFF.

This rearrangement joins TRBV5-1 to TRBJ1-3; TRBD1 matches 7 bases. This CDR3 is 16 amino acids long. V was pared by 4 bases and J by 0 bases, with 7 bases of the junction left unmatched. In germline, CDR1 is SGHRS, CDR2 YFSETQ. Here the CDR3 reads CASSEGQRSSGNTIYF. CDR3 DNA sequence: TGCGCCAGCAGCGAGGGACAGCGAAGCTCTGGAAACACCATATATTTT.

The chain couples TRBV5-5 to TRBJ2-7; 9 nucleotides align to TRBD2. After removal of 4 bases from V and 3 bases from J, the junction contained 8 bases not matched to a gene. CDR1 is SGHKS and CDR2 is YYEKEE in the germline V gene (reference sequence). The CDR3 sequence is 15 residues long. Here the CDR3 reads CASSSGGLAFYEQYF. The CDR3 nucleotides are TGTGCCAGCAGCAGCGGGGGACTAGCTTTCTACGAGCAGTACTTC.

V is TRBV6-5 and J is TRBJ1-4, with no clear D. The V and J ends lost 2 bases and 4 bases respectively, with 8 bases between them. The CDR3 loop spans 14 amino acids. The germline CDR1 and CDR2 sequences are MNHEY and SVGAGI. CDR3: CASSYGRFNEKLFF. CDR3 bases: TGTGCCAGCAGTTACGGACGGTTTAATGAAAAACTGTTTTTT.